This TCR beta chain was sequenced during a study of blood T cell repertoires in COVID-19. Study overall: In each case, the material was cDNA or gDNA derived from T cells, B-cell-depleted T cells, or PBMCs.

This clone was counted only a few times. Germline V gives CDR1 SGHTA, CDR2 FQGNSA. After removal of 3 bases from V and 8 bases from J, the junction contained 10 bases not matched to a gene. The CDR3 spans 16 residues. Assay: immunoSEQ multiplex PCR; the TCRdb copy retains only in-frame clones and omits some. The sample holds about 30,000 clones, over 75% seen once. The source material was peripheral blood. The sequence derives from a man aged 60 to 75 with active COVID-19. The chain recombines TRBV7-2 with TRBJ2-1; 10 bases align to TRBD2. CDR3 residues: CASSFNLAGVGYEQFF. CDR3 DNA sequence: TGTGCCAGCAGCTTCAATCTAGCGGGAGTGGGGTATGAGCAGTTCTTC. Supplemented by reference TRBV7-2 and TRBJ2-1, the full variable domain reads GAGVSQSPSNKVTEKGKDVELRCDPISGHTALYWYRQSLGQGLEFLIYFQGNSAPDKSGLPSDRFSAERTGGSVSTLTIQRTQQEDSAVYLCASSFNLAGVGYEQFFGPGTRLTVL.